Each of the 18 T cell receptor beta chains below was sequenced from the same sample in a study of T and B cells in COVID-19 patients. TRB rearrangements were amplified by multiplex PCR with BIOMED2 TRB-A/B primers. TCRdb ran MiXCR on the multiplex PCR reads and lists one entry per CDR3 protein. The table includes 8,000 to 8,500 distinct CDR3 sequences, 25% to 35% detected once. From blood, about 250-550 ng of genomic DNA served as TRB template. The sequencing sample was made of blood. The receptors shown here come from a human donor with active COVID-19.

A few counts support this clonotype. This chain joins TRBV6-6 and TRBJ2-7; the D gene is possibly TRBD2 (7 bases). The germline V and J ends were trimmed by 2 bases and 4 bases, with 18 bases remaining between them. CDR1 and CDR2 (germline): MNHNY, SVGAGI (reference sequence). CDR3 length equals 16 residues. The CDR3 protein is CASSYDGGASSYEQYF. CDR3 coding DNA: TGTGCCAGCAGTTACGATGGGGGGGCTAGTAGTTACGAGCAGTACTTC.

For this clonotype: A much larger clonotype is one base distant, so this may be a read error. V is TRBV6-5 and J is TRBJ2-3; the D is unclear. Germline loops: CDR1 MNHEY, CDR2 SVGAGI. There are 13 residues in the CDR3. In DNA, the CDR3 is TGTGCCGGCAGTACGCGGCACACAGATACGCAGTATTTT. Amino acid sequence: CAGSTRHTDTQYF.

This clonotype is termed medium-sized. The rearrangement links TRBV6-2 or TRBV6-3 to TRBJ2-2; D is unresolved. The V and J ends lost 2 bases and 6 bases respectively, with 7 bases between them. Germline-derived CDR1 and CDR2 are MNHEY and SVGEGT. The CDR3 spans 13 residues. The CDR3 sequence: CASSYPKAGELFF. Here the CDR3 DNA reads TGTGCCAGCAGTTACCCAAAGGCCGGGGAGCTGTTTTTT.

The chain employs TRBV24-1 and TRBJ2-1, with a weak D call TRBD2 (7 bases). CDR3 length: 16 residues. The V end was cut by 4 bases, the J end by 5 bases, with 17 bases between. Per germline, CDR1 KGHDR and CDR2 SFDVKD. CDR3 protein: CATSDGGGVLNNEQFF. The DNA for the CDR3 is TGTGCCACCAGTGACGGCGGGGGCGTTTTGAACAATGAGCAGTTCTTC.

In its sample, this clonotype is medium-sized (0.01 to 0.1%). CDR3 DNA: TGTGCCAGCAGTGAAGGTGGGGGGAACTATGGCTACACCTTC. It specifies CASSEGGGNYGYTF. This chain joins TRBV6-5 and TRBJ1-2; tentatively, D is TRBD1 (5 bases). V lost 5 bases to trimming and J lost 2 bases, with 12 bases between them. Germline V gene data show CDR1 as MNHEY and CDR2 as SVGAGI. This CDR3 region has 14 residues.

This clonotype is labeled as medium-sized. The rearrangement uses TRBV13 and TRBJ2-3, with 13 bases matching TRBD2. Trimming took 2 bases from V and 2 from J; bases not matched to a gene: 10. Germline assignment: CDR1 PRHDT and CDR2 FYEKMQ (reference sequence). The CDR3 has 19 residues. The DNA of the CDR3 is TGTGCCAGCAGCTTACGACTAGCGGGGGGCCCCCTGAACACAGATACGCAGTATTTT. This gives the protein CASSLRLAGGPLNTDTQYF.

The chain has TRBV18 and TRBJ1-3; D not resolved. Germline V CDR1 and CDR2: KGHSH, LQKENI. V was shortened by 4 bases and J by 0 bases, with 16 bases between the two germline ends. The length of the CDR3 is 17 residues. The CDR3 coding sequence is TGTGCCAGCTCACTTCGCGCGACTCCCGACTCTGGAAACACCATATATTTT. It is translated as CASSLRATPDSGNTIYF.

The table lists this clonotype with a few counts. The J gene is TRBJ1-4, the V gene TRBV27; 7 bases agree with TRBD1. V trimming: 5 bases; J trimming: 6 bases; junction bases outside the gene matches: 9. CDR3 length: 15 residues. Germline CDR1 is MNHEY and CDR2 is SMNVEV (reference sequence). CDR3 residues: CASSPRTQGDEKLFF. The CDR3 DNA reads TGTGCCAGCAGTCCCAGGACCCAGGGGGATGAAAAACTGTTTTTT.

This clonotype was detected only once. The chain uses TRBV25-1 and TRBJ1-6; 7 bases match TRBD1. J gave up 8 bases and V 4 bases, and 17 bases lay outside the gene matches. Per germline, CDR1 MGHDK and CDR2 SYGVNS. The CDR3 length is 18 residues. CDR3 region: CASSGTGQGLFFDSPLHF. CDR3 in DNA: TGTGCCAGCAGTGGGACAGGACAAGGGCTCTTTTTTGATTCACCCCTCCACTTT.

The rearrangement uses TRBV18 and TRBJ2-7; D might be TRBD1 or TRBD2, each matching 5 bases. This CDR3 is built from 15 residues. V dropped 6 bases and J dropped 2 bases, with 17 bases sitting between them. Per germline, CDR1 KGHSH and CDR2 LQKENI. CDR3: CASSLEGKGAYEQYV. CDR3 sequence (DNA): TGTGCCAGCTCGCTCGAGGGGAAGGGCGCCTACGAGCAGTACGTC.

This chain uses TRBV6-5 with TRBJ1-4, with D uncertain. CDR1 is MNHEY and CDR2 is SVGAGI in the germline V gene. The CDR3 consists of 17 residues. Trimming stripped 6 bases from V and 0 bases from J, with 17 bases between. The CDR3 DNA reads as TGTGCCAGCAGCCAGGTCATGTACGGGACAACTAATGAAAAACTGTTTTTT. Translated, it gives CASSQVMYGTTNEKLFF.

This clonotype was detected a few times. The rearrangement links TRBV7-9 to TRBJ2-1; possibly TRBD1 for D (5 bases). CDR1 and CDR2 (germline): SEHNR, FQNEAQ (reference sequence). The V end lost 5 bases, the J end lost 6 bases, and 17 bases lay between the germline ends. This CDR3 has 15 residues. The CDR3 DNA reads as TGTGCCAGCAGCAATCCCTGGACACGAGGCAATGAGCAGTTCTTC. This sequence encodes CASSNPWTRGNEQFF.

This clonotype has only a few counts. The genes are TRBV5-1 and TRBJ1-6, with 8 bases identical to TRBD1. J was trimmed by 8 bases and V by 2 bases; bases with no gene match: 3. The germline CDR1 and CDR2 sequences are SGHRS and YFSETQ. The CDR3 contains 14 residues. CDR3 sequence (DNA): TGCGCCAGCAGCTTAGCGGACAGGGATTCACCCCTCCACTTT. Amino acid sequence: CASSLADRDSPLHF.

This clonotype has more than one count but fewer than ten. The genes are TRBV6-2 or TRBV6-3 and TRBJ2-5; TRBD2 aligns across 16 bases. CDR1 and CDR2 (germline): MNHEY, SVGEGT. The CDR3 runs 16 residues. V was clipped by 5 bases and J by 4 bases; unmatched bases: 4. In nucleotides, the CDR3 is TGTGCCAGCAGTGGGACTAGCGGGGGGGCACGAGAGACCCAGTACTTC. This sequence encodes CASSGTSGGARETQYF.

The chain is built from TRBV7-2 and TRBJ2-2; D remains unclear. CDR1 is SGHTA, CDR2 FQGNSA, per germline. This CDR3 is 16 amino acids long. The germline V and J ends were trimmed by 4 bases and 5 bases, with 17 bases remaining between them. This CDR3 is CASSSGAARGTGELFF. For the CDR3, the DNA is TGTGCCAGCAGCTCAGGCGCCGCAAGAGGAACCGGGGAGCTGTTTTTT.

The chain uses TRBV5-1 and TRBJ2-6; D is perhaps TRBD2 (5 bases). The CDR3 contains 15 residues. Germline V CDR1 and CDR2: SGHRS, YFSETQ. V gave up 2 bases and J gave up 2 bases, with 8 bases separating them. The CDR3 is CASSFTGTGANVLTF. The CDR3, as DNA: TGCGCCAGCAGCTTCACGGGAACTGGGGCCAACGTCCTGACTTTC.

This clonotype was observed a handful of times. The CDR3 DNA follows: TGCGCCAGCCGAGGCGGATTAGATACGCAGTATTTT. Protein sequence: CASRGGLDTQYF. The chain is built from TRBV5-1 and TRBJ2-3; D is unclear. The CDR3 is 12 residues long. CDR1 is SGHRS, CDR2 YFSETQ, per germline. V shed 7 bases and J shed 5 bases, with 11 bases lying between them.

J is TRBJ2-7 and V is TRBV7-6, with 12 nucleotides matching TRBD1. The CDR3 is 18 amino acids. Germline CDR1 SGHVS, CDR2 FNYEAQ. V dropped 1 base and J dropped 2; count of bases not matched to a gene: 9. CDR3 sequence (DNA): TGTGCCAGCAGCTTAGTGGCCCGGGACAGGGGGCCGCCCTACGAGCAGTACTTC. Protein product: CASSLVARDRGPPYEQYF.